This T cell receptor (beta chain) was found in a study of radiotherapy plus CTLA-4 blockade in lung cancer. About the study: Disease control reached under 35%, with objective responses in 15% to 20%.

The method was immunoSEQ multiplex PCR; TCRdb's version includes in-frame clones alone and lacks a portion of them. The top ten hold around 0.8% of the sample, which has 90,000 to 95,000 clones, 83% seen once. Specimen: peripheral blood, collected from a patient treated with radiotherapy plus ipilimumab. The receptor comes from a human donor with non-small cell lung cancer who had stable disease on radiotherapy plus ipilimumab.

The CDR3 here is CASSLEKSTDTQYF. The DNA of the CDR3 is TGCGCCAGCAGCTTGGAAAAGAGCACAGATACGCAGTATTTT. This chain connects TRBV5-1 to TRBJ2-3, with D unclear. This CDR3 has 14 residues. CDR1 and CDR2 from the germline V gene are SGHRS and YFSETQ. Trimming removed 0 bases from V and 0 bases from J, with 5 bases in between. Complete variable domain (other parts from reference TRBV5-1 and TRBJ2-3): KAGVTQTPRYLIKTRGQQVTLSCSPISGHRSVSWYQQTPGQGLQFLFEYFSETQRNKGNFPGRFSGRQFSNSRSEMNVSTLELGDSALYLCASSLEKSTDTQYFGPGTRLTVL.